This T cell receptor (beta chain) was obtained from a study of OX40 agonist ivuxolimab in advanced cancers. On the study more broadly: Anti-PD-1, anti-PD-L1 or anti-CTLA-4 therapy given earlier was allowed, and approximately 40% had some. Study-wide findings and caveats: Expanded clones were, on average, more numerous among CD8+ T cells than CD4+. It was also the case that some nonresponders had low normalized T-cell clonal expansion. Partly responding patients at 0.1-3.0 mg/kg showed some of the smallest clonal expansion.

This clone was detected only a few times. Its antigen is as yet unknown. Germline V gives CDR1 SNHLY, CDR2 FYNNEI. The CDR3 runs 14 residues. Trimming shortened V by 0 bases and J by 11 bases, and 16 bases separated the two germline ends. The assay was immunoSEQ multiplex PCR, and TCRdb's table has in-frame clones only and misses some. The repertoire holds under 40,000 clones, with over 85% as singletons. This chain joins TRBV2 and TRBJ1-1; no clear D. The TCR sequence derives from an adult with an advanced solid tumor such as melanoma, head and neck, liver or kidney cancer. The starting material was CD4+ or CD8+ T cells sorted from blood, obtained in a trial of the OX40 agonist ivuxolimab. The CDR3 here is CASSEALLDREAFF. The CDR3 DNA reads TGTGCCAGCAGTGAAGCGCTTCTGGATCGAGAGGCTTTCTTT.